This TCR beta chain appears in the sequencing data of a study of regulatory T cells in long-lasting Graves disease. Researchers made TCR beta libraries by using iRepertoire HTBI primers and running Arm-PCR on CDR3 regions. TCRdb reanalysed the multiplex PCR reads using MiXCR and keeps one entry per CDR3 protein. The table has 350,000 to 450,000 distinct CDR3 sequences, approximately 15% seen once. CDR1 is MDHEN and CDR2 is SYDVKM in the germline V gene. The CDR3 runs 16 residues. V was pared by 3 bases and J by 5 bases, with 10 bases of the junction left unmatched. Findings and caveats of the study: Favored gene segments in persistent disease were TRBV28, TRBJ1-2 and TRBJ2-5.

The time point was: newly diagnosed GD, antithyroid drugs for less than 3 months. PBMC RNA was the source of the TCR library. With regard to this clonotype: The target antigen is unknown.

The sample also formed part of further work on T cells in Graves' hyperthyroidism and ophthalmopathy. In that study: Prediction of ophthalmopathy progression came a median roughly 6.7 months pre-onset.

The sample consisted of peripheral blood mononuclear cells (PBMCs), taken at new diagnosis, from a patient treated with antithyroid drugs. This TCR was recovered from a man between 40 and 49 years old with Graves disease. This sequence joins TRBV28 and TRBJ2-7, with 10 positions matching TRBD1. This chain's CDR3 is CASSLSGQGETDEQYF. CDR3 DNA: TGTGCCAGCAGTTTGAGTGGACAGGGGGAAACGGACGAGCAGTACTTC.